This passage covers 20 T cell receptor beta chains from one sample sequenced in a study of blood T cell repertoires in COVID-19. Some clones are missing from TCRdb's copy, which holds only in-frame ones; the method was immunoSEQ multiplex PCR. Here the sample spans 150,000 to 200,000 clones, 87% being singletons. Sequencing input: PBMCs or T cells enriched from blood (not recorded which). Receptor source: a human donor with acute COVID-19. The donor label of this sample is uncertain.

The chain employs TRBV11-2 and TRBJ1-2; D not certain. Trimming cost V 2 bases and J 2 bases, with 6 bases left between them. Germline lookup yields CDR1 SGHAT and CDR2 FQNNGV. The CDR3 totals 13 residues. The CDR3 bases are TGTGCCAGCAGCTTAATCTCCAACTATGGCTACACCTTC. This codes for CASSLISNYGYTF.

The chain is built from TRBV4-2 and TRBJ2-3; 9 nucleotides align to TRBD2. Germline loops: CDR1 LGHNA, CDR2 YNFKEQ. The CDR3 has 19 residues. Unmatched junction bases numbered 13, after V lost 0 bases and J lost 3 bases. The CDR3 nucleotides are TGTGCCAGCAGCCAAGAAGGACCTATTGCGGGGGGGCTAACAGATACGCAGTATTTT. Protein sequence: CASSQEGPIAGGLTDTQYF.

The chain employs TRBV7-3 and TRBJ2-5; the D is unclear. Looked up from germline, CDR1 is SGHTA and CDR2 is FQGTGA. This CDR3 spans 13 amino acids. V was trimmed by 0 bases and J by 1 base, leaving 3 bases between them. The CDR3 nucleotides are TGTGCCAGCAGCTTAACAGCCCAAGAGACCCAGTACTTC. Translating gives CASSLTAQETQYF. The full variable domain, completed using reference TRBV7-3 and TRBJ2-5, is GAGVSQTPSNKVTEKGKYVELRCDPISGHTALYWYRQSLGQGPEFLIYFQGTGAADDSGLPNDRFFAVRPEGSVSTLKIQRTERGDSAVYLCASSLTAQETQYFGPGTRLLVL.

The DNA for the CDR3 is TGTGCCAGCAGCAAAGCGGGACAAAGGAACACTGAAGCTTTCTTT. This codes for CASSKAGQRNTEAFF. The chain carries TRBV21-1 and TRBJ1-1; the table's D gene call, TRBD1, was not cross checked with the DNA. TRBV21-1 is classified as a pseudogene. The CDR3 runs to 15 residues.

The gene calls are TRBV5-8 and TRBJ2-5, with D tentatively TRBD2 (6 bases). There are 17 residues in the CDR3. Germline CDR1 is SGHTS and CDR2 is YDEGEE. V was trimmed by 0 bases and J by 4 bases, leaving 19 bases between them. CDR3: CASSLGTGGGRGETQYF. The CDR3 nucleotides are TGTGCCAGCAGCTTGGGGACCGGGGGAGGACGTGGAGAGACCCAGTACTTC. Complete variable domain (other parts from reference TRBV5-8 and TRBJ2-5): EAGVTQSPTHLIKTRGQQATLRCSPISGHTSVYWYQQALGLGLQFLLWYDEGEERNRGNFPPRFSGRQFPNYSSELNVNALELEDSALYLCASSLGTGGGRGETQYFGPGTRLLVL.

This clone was detected only a few times. Other DNA sequences within the sample encode an identical CDR3. The rearrangement uses TRBV6-4 and TRBJ2-3; 11 nucleotides match TRBD2. Germline V lookup: CDR1 MRHNA, CDR2 SNTAGT. Trimming at V came to 0 bases and at J to 4 bases, leaving 0 bases not matched to a gene. CDR3 length equals 15 residues. For the CDR3, the DNA is TGTGCCAGCAGTGACTCTAGCGGGGGGGCAGATACGCAGTATTTT. As protein: CASSDSSGGADTQYF.

The chain is built from TRBV2 and TRBJ1-1; no clear D. V dropped 4 bases and J dropped 1 base, with 10 bases sitting between them. Germline V gene data show CDR1 as SNHLY and CDR2 as FYNNEI. The CDR3 spans 14 residues. This CDR3 reads CASSVKQSNTEAFF. CDR3 DNA sequence: TGTGCCAGCAGTGTTAAACAGTCGAACACTGAAGCTTTCTTT.

This clone has only one observation. This chain joins TRBV7-2 and TRBJ1-2; weak D call: TRBD1 (5 bases). V was pared by 1 base and J by 4 bases, with 13 bases between. The V gene's germline CDR1 is SGHTA and CDR2 FQGNSA. CDR3 length: 15 residues. The CDR3 DNA reads TGTGCCAGCAGCTTAGGTGGAGGGGCGGGCTATGGCTACACCTTC. Translation gives CASSLGGGAGYGYTF.

The chain employs TRBV10-3 and TRBJ2-2; 11 bases align to TRBD1. CDR1 ENHRY and CDR2 SYGVKD come from the germline V gene. With 2 bases clipped from V and 4 bases from J, the junction kept 0 bases outside the gene matches. The CDR3 covers 15 residues. The CDR3 loop reads CAISEGTGGTGELFF. The CDR3 DNA sequence: TGTGCCATCAGTGAGGGGACAGGGGGCACCGGGGAGCTGTTTTTT.

The V call is TRBV4-1, the J call TRBJ2-7, with 7 bases lining up with TRBD1. V shed 4 bases, J shed 1 base, and the junction held 10 bases outside the gene matches. This CDR3 has 16 residues. Germline V lookup: CDR1 MGHRA, CDR2 YSYEKL. In DNA, the CDR3 is TGCGCCAGCAGCCGAATACGGGACAGTAGATCCTACGAGCAGTACTTC. Protein product: CASSRIRDSRSYEQYF.

This clone has only a few counts. This chain connects TRBV7-9 to TRBJ1-1; 7 bases are shared with TRBD1. There are 14 residues in the CDR3. V was clipped by 0 bases and J by 5 bases; unmatched bases: 3. Germline CDR1 is SEHNR and CDR2 is FQNEAQ (reference sequence). The CDR3 DNA reads TGTGCCAGCAGCTTAGCTCAGGGGGAAACTGAAGCTTTCTTT. Protein sequence: CASSLAQGETEAFF.

The rearrangement links TRBV19 to TRBJ2-1; TRBD1 agrees at 10 bases. Germline V gene data show CDR1 as LNHDA and CDR2 as SQIVND (reference sequence). Unmatched junction bases numbered 7, after V lost 5 bases and J lost 0 bases. The CDR3 contains 17 residues. The CDR3 region is CASSAPRDRGSYNEQFF. CDR3 DNA: TGTGCCAGTAGTGCACCCAGGGACAGGGGCTCCTACAATGAGCAGTTCTTC.

This sequence joins TRBV25-1 and TRBJ1-3; TRBD1 agrees at 7 bases. J gave up 1 base and V 7 bases, and 4 bases lay outside the gene matches. Germline V gene lookup returns CDR1 MGHDK and CDR2 SYGVNS. The CDR3 covers 14 residues. CDR3 amino acids: CASTPGQSGNTIYF. For the CDR3, the DNA is TGTGCCAGCACCCCGGGACAGTCTGGAAACACCATATATTTT.

The V gene is TRBV19, the J gene TRBJ1-2; TRBD1 matches 9 bases. Looked up from germline, CDR1 is LNHDA and CDR2 is SQIVND (reference sequence). The CDR3 consists of 16 residues. The junction had 14 bases not matched to a gene; V was cut back by 5 bases and J by 7 bases. The CDR3 region is CASSGRTGAELGGYTF. CDR3 nucleotides: TGTGCCAGTAGTGGACGGACAGGGGCCGAGTTAGGTGGCTACACCTTC.

This clone was counted only a few times. This CDR3 reads CATSDGHNQPQHF. CDR3 nucleotide sequence: TGTGCCACCAGTGATGGCCACAATCAGCCCCAGCATTTT. This sequence joins TRBV24-1 and TRBJ1-5; D not resolved. Germline values: CDR1 KGHDR, CDR2 SFDVKD. This CDR3 has 13 residues. The V gene lost 3 bases and the J gene lost 3 bases, with 5 bases spanning the gap.

The count of this clone is one. The chain recombines TRBV30 with TRBJ1-5; 12 nucleotides agree with TRBD1. This CDR3 contains 15 residues. V dropped 5 bases and J dropped 2; count of bases not matched to a gene: 4. Germline CDR1 GTSNPN, CDR2 SVGIG (reference sequence). CDR3 sequence reads: CAWGTGGVGNQPQHF. The CDR3 bases are TGTGCCTGGGGGACAGGGGGCGTCGGCAATCAGCCCCAGCATTTT.

The sample holds one count of this clone. The chain has TRBV18 and TRBJ2-5; 9 nucleotides agree with TRBD2. Germline V lookup: CDR1 KGHSH, CDR2 LQKENI. V shed 1 base, J shed 5 bases, and the junction held 5 bases outside the gene matches. The CDR3 runs 15 residues. The CDR3 region has the DNA TGTGCCAGCTCACCACGCCTTAGCGGGGGTGAGACCCAGTACTTC. Protein: CASSPRLSGGETQYF.

J is TRBJ1-5 and V is TRBV7-9, with a weak D call TRBD1 (5 bases). V lost 1 base, J lost 2 bases, and 9 bases lay in between. The length of the CDR3 is 15 residues. Germline V gene lookup returns CDR1 SEHNR and CDR2 FQNEAQ (reference sequence). The CDR3: CASSLEGRGNQPQHF. The CDR3 nucleotides read TGTGCCAGCAGCTTAGAGGGCAGGGGCAATCAGCCCCAGCATTTT.

V gene TRBV2 combines with J gene TRBJ2-1, with 8 bases fitting TRBD1. Germline V gives CDR1 SNHLY, CDR2 FYNNEI. The CDR3 has 13 amino acids. V was clipped by 6 bases and J by 10 bases; unmatched bases: 8. CDR3 sequence reads: CASSLTGAGEQFF. The CDR3 DNA reads TGTGCCAGCAGCCTGACAGGGGCAGGGGAGCAGTTCTTC.

The J gene is TRBJ2-5, the V gene TRBV30; 7 bases align to TRBD2. This CDR3 has 11 amino acids. The V and J ends lost 7 bases and 4 bases, in that order; junction bases with no gene match: 3. Germline lookup yields CDR1 GTSNPN and CDR2 SVGIG (reference sequence). The CDR3 bases are TGTGCCTTATCTAGCGGAGAGACCCAGTACTTC. Translating it yields CALSSGETQYF.